The 11 T cell receptor beta chains below all came from one sample that was sequenced in a study of T cell repertoires in cytomegalovirus infection. TCRdb fed the reads into MiXCR, producing one record per CDR3 protein. Found here are roughly 320,000 distinct CDR3 sequences, more than 8% of them singletons; the top ten hold 4.3%. The material sequenced was PBMCs. All receptors come from a human donor in good health (CMV status not recorded). Some clones in this sample may be carry-over from other donors' samples.

The CDR3 DNA reads TGCGCCAGCAGCCTGGGACTCCAGGGGAGTGAGCAGTTCTTC. Translating gives CASSLGLQGSEQFF. This rearrangement joins TRBV4-1 to TRBJ2-1; perhaps D is TRBD1 or TRBD2 (6 bases each). Germline V CDR1 and CDR2: MGHRA, YSYEKL. This CDR3 contains 14 residues. The V and J ends lost 4 bases and 9 bases respectively, with 16 bases between them.

This clonotype was counted at least ten times. The chain employs TRBV7-2 and TRBJ2-3; possible D gene TRBD2, 7 bases. CDR1 and CDR2 (germline): SGHTA, FQGNSA. This CDR3 spans 16 amino acids. V was trimmed by 6 bases and J by 2 bases, leaving 18 bases between them. CDR3 sequence reads: CASRRGGGGTTDTQYF. For the CDR3, the DNA is TGTGCCAGCAGGCGGGGAGGGGGGGGAACCACAGATACGCAGTATTTT.

The table lists this clonotype with many counts. The chain couples TRBV7-8 to TRBJ1-2; D call uncertain. The length of the CDR3 is 17 residues. The germline V and J ends were trimmed by 3 bases and 0 bases, with 17 bases remaining between them. Germline V gene lookup returns CDR1 SGHVS and CDR2 FQNEAQ. The CDR3 loop reads CASSLSRDNLANYGYTF. The DNA of the CDR3 is TGTGCCAGCAGCTTGAGCCGGGATAACCTAGCTAACTATGGCTACACCTTC.

The J gene is TRBJ2-2, the V gene TRBV6-4; D unresolved. The CDR3 is 16 residues long. Germline V lookup: CDR1 MRHNA, CDR2 SNTAGT. The V and J ends lost 2 bases and 4 bases respectively, with 14 bases between them. The CDR3 DNA is TGTGCCAGCAGTGACACAACTAACGCGACCACCGGGGAGCTGTTTTTT. It codes for CASSDTTNATTGELFF.

This clonotype was seen more than once but under ten times. The chain uses TRBV20-1 and TRBJ2-3, with D possibly matching TRBD1 (6 bases). V lost 1 base and J lost 4, with 9 bases in between. This CDR3 is built from 13 residues. CDR1 DFQATT and CDR2 SNEGSKA come from the germline V gene (reference sequence). In nucleotides, the CDR3 is TGCAGTGCTAGAGCAGGGGTGGCAGATACGCAGTATTTT. This gives the protein CSARAGVADTQYF.

In this sample, this clonotype turned up many times. The genes are TRBV7-2 and TRBJ1-6; 7 nucleotides align to TRBD1. Unmatched junction bases numbered 8, after V lost 10 bases and J lost 5 bases. Germline CDR1 SGHTA, CDR2 FQGNSA. The CDR3 runs 14 residues. The CDR3 DNA follows: TGTGCCACATGCCGGGACAGAAATAATTCACCCCTCCACTTT. This gives the protein CATCRDRNNSPLHF.

In its sample, this clonotype was seen many times. This chain links TRBV2 with TRBJ2-3; D is uncertain. CDR3 size: 17 residues. In germline, CDR1 is SNHLY, CDR2 FYNNEI. V was shortened by 6 bases and J by 3 bases, with 22 bases between the two germline ends. The CDR3 sequence is CASSELRPLPTTDTQYF. CDR3 nucleotide sequence: TGTGCCAGCAGCGAACTTCGGCCCTTACCAACTACAGATACGCAGTATTTT.

The CDR3 DNA is TGTGCCAGCACCCAAGCTGTTATTGGAAACACCATATATTTT. This codes for CASTQAVIGNTIYF. This chain connects TRBV12-3 or TRBV12-4 to TRBJ1-3; D unresolved. This CDR3 has 14 residues. Trimming pared 7 bases from V and 3 bases from J, leaving 13 bases between.

This clonotype was detected only a few times. The V call is TRBV5-6, the J call TRBJ1-2; the D gene is possibly TRBD1 (5 bases). V was trimmed by 4 bases and J by 4 bases, leaving 17 bases between them. Germline V CDR1 and CDR2: SGHDT, YYEEEE. The CDR3 is 15 residues long. The chain's CDR3 is CASSLTDSRSYGYTF. CDR3 DNA: TGTGCCAGCAGCCTGACAGATTCAAGAAGCTATGGCTACACCTTC.

The table lists this clonotype with many counts. The chain recombines TRBV7-8 with TRBJ1-3; D gene unclear. Trimming took 3 bases from V and 0 from J, leaving 12 bases between them. The CDR3 length is 16 residues. Germline V lookup: CDR1 SGHVS, CDR2 FQNEAQ. The CDR3 sequence: CASSFRVPASGNTIYF. DNA of the CDR3: TGTGCCAGCAGCTTTAGGGTCCCCGCCTCTGGAAACACCATATATTTT.

This clonotype has only a few counts. CDR3: CASNSLGRPYEQYF. The CDR3 region has the DNA TGTGCCAGTAACTCCCTCGGGAGACCCTACGAGCAGTACTTC. This rearrangement joins TRBV19 to TRBJ2-7; a possible D gene is TRBD2 (6 bases). This CDR3 is built from 14 residues. CDR1 is LNHDA and CDR2 is SQIVND in the germline V gene (reference sequence). V shed 7 bases and J shed 2 bases, with 15 bases lying between them.